The 15 T cell receptor beta chains below all came from one sample that was sequenced in a study of blood T cells in healthy people across ages (dated by TCRdb to between 2014 and 2016). Library generation was performed with 5' RACE. TCRdb lists the instrument as Illumina HiSeq 2500. A second PCR of 7 to 11 cycles was performed with a sample-barcoded 5' primer and a J-beta primer mix. TCRdb cleaned the public reads at Q25 with fastp, built clones with MiXCR and kept in-frame beta chains. Each CDR3 protein appears once, grouped with its most common genes and DNA. The sample table holds roughly 680,000 distinct CDR3 sequences, of which 45% to 60% were seen once. Of the sample, roughly 14% falls within the top ten clones. Sequenced: blood. Source of these receptors: a woman older than 75 in good health.

V gene TRBV5-1 combines with J gene TRBJ1-2; possibly TRBD1 for D (5 bases). The CDR3 runs to 14 residues. Germline lookup yields CDR1 SGHRS and CDR2 YFSETQ. The V end was cut by 4 bases, the J end by 6 bases, with 16 bases between. CDR3 in amino acids: CASSVEGRGDGYTF. As DNA, the CDR3 is TGCGCCAGCAGCGTGGAGGGACGAGGAGATGGCTACACCTTC. Using reference TRBV5-1 and TRBJ1-2 for the parts outside the CDR3, the full variable domain is KAGVTQTPRYLIKTRGQQVTLSCSPISGHRSVSWYQQTPGQGLQFLFEYFSETQRNKGNFPGRFSGRQFSNSRSEMNVSTLELGDSALYLCASSVEGRGDGYTFGSGTRLTVV.

The chain carries TRBV12-3 or TRBV12-4 and TRBJ1-1; D not resolved. This CDR3 spans 11 amino acids. Trimming took off 3 bases at V and 6 bases at J, with 5 bases between the two ends. The CDR3 region is CASSFSAEAFF. Here the CDR3 DNA reads TGTGCCAGCAGTTTTAGCGCTGAAGCTTTCTTT.

The sample holds one count of this clonotype. A much larger clone differs by one base, so this may be a read error. For the CDR3, the DNA is TGTGCCAGCAGCTTGACTAGCGGGGGGACCGGGAATGCGCAGTATTTT. This translates into CASSLTSGGTGNAQYF. The gene calls are TRBV7-2 and TRBJ2-3; 13 bases map to TRBD2. Trimming took 3 bases from V and 10 from J; bases not matched to a gene: 10. This CDR3 has 16 residues. Germline loops: CDR1 SGHTA, CDR2 FQGNSA.

The chain is built from TRBV4-3 and TRBJ2-1, with TRBD2 matching over 9 bases. Unmatched junction bases numbered 2, after V lost 2 bases and J lost 0 bases. The CDR3 loop spans 16 amino acids. Germline V gives CDR1 LGHNA, CDR2 YSLEER. The CDR3 loop reads CASSQSTSGSYNEQFF. The DNA for the CDR3 is TGCGCCAGCAGCCAATCGACTAGCGGCTCCTACAATGAGCAGTTCTTC.

This clonotype was seen repeatedly, ten times or more. Here the CDR3 reads CASSPGQTYEQYF. In nucleotides, the CDR3 is TGTGCCAGCAGCCCGGGACAGACCTACGAGCAGTACTTC. The chain joins TRBV6-6 to TRBJ2-7; 7 bases are shared with TRBD1. CDR3 length: 13 amino acids. With V trimmed by 6 bases and J by 2 bases, 4 bases remained unmatched. The germline CDR1 and CDR2 sequences are MNHNY and SVGAGI (reference sequence).

Notes on this clonotype: The junction does not match germline at one end; this may be a read error. The chain is built from TRBV28 and TRBJ1-3, with D possibly matching TRBD1 (6 bases). Per germline, CDR1 MDHEN and CDR2 SYDVKM. CDR3 length: 16 amino acids. CDR3 DNA: TGTGCCAGCAGTTCTCCGACAGGCTTTGGGGGAAGCACCATATATTTT. Translated: CASSSPTGFGGSTIYF.

This clonotype came up a few times. The rearrangement links TRBV3-1 to TRBJ1-5; D unclear. Germline assignment: CDR1 LGHDT and CDR2 YNNKEL (reference sequence). V was shortened by 2 bases and J by 4 bases, with 3 bases between the two germline ends. The length of the CDR3 is 12 residues. The CDR3 loop reads CASSQNNQPQHF. The CDR3 DNA is TGTGCCAGCAGCCAAAATAATCAGCCCCAGCATTTT.

This clonotype was found many times. This chain connects TRBV7-2 to TRBJ2-5; maybe TRBD2 (6 bases). The CDR3 contains 15 residues. Trimming pared 5 bases from V and 5 bases from J, leaving 18 bases between. The germline V gene has CDR1 SGHTA and CDR2 FQGNSA. The DNA of the CDR3 is TGTGCCAGCAGCCCACAGCTCGGGGGTTTTGAGACCCAGTACTTC. The encoded protein is CASSPQLGGFETQYF.

With regard to this clonotype: Just one base apart from a much larger clone, this may be a read error. This chain links TRBV7-9 with TRBJ2-3, with D tentatively TRBD2 (5 bases). CDR1 and CDR2 from the germline V gene are SEHNR and FQNEAQ (reference sequence). The CDR3 has 13 amino acids. In DNA form, the CDR3 reads TGTACCAGCAGCTCCCTCCGGGGAGCTACGCAGTATTTT. It yields the protein CTSSSLRGATQYF.

J is TRBJ2-3 and V is TRBV5-1, with D unclear. This CDR3 has 15 residues. Germline CDR1 reads SGHRS; CDR2 reads YFSETQ. Trimming pared 3 bases from V and 2 bases from J, leaving 13 bases between. DNA of the CDR3: TGCGCCAGCAGCTCCACAGATTCGAACACAGATACGCAGTATTTT. Translation gives CASSSTDSNTDTQYF.

The rearrangement uses TRBV7-2 and TRBJ1-1; D gene uncertain. The CDR3 runs to 13 residues. Looked up from germline, CDR1 is SGHTA and CDR2 is FQGNSA. The V gene lost 2 bases and the J gene lost 6 bases, with 10 bases spanning the gap. DNA for the CDR3: TGTGCCAGCAGCTTAAGGTCTTGGGCTGAAGCTTTCTTT. Translating gives CASSLRSWAEAFF.

This rearrangement joins TRBV3-1 to TRBJ2-1; TRBD1 matches at 10 bases. The CDR3 has 16 residues. V dropped 3 bases and J dropped 6; count of bases not matched to a gene: 8. CDR1 is LGHDT and CDR2 is YNNKEL in the germline V gene (reference sequence). CDR3 loop: CASSQTGTGEGNEQFF. The CDR3 region has the DNA TGTGCCAGCAGCCAGACCGGGACAGGGGAGGGCAATGAGCAGTTCTTC.

This clonotype was recorded at least ten times. The chain links TRBV9 to TRBJ1-2; D call uncertain. CDR3 length equals 16 residues. The germline gives CDR1 SGDLS, CDR2 YYNGEE. V was cut by 3 bases and J by 2 bases, with 17 bases left in between. This CDR3 reads CASSGGGVRGNYGYTF. The CDR3 DNA reads as TGTGCCAGCAGCGGGGGAGGAGTACGCGGGAACTATGGCTACACCTTC.

In regard to this clonotype: This may be a read error: a much more frequent sequence differs by one nucleotide. The chain links TRBV5-1 to TRBJ1-2; D gene ambiguous. The CDR3 runs 13 residues. Germline V CDR1 and CDR2: SGHRS, YFSETQ. The CDR3 loop reads CASSFSTNYGCTF. DNA of the CDR3: TGCGCCAGCAGCTTCTCGACGAACTATGGCTGCACCTTC.

This clonotype was seen once. This chain joins TRBV30 and TRBJ2-4; 10 nucleotides align to TRBD2. Trimming took 3 bases from V and 7 from J; bases not matched to a gene: 9. CDR3 length: 15 amino acids. Germline assignment: CDR1 GTSNPN and CDR2 SVGIG (reference sequence). The CDR3 DNA reads TGTGCCTGGAGGCCCCCGCTAGCGGGAGTCAACATTCAGTACTTC. Protein: CAWRPPLAGVNIQYF.